This entry is about one TCR beta chain. The antigen is not known. This sample is drawn from a study of shared clonotypes between healthy human individuals. Libraries were prepared by immunoSEQ multiplex PCR; TCRdb keeps only in-frame clonotypes and omits some of them. The repertoire includes around 2.3 million clones, 90% to 96% of them detected once, and less than 0.15% sits in the top ten. Naive CD4+ cells were CD45RA-selected; the remaining cells were memory. Germline CDR1 reads SGHNT; CDR2 reads YENEEA. CDR3 length equals 15 residues. Unmatched junction bases numbered 5, after V lost 3 bases and J lost 6 bases. Study observations and caveats: Having only a few donors restricted how much genetic and exposure-history diversity was captured. Against clonotypes common to all four donors, non-shared ones had lower generation probabilities.

Sequencing input: naive CD4+ T cells sorted from blood. Subset here: CD45RA+ positively selected. This TCR was sampled from a man aged 18 to 30 in good health. The V call is TRBV11-3, the J call TRBJ2-1; 10 bases are shared with TRBD1. CDR3 nucleotide sequence: TGTGCCAGCAGCTTCGGGACAGGGGCTGGCAATGAGCAGTTCTTC. It codes for CASSFGTGAGNEQFF.